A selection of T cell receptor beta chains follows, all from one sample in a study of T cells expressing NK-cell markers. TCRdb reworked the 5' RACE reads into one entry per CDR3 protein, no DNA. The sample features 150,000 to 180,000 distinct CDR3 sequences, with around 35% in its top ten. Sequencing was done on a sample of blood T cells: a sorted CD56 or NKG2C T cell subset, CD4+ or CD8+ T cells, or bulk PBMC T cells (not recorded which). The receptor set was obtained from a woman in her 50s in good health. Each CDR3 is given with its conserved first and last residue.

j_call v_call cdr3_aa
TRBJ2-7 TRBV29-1 CSVEPKGRYEQYF
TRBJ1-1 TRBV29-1 CSVVEQGDTEAFF
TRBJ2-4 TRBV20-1 CSARDQGAGNIQYF
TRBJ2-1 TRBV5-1 CASSVASDLFF
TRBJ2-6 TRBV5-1 CASSLRPNSGANVLTF
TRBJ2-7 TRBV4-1 CASSQVILAASYEQYF
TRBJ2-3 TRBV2 CASWADATDTQYF
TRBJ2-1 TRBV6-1 CASSVLEYNEQFF
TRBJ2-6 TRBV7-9 CASIGQAEASGANVLTF
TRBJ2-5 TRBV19 CASSSTSGPQETQYF
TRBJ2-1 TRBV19 CASREGNEQFF
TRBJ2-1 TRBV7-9 CASSLVGSGSNEQFF
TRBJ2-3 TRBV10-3 CAIRGDSLSDTQYF
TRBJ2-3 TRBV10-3 CAISVWTSGKDTQYF
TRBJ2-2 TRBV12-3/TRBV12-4 CASNPDTTGELFF
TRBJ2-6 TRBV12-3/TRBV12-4 CASSSGTGANVLTF
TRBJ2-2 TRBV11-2 CASSLGQQGGTGELFF
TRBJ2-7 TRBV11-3 CASSETGYEQYF
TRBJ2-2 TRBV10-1 CASADTGTGVTKNTGELFF
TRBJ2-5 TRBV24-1 CATSAKGRIKETQYF
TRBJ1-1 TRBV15 CATSRLYTEAFF
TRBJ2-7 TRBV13 CASSSLGTGDVYEQYF
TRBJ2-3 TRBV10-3 CAISAPLSSSTDTQYF
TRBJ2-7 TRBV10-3 CAIRTTSGGDEQYF
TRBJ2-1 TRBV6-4 CASSDSWTSGNEQFF
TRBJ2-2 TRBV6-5 CASSAGGPYTGELFF
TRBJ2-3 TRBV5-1 CATYRGETMTDTQYF
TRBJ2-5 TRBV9 CASSPGTSGSGETQYF
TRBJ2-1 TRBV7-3 CASSPGLYSPNEQFF
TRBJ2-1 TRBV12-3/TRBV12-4 CASIASGSWSNEQFF
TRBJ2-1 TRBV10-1 CASSEPGNNEQFF
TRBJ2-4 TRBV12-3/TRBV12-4 CASSFGPGAGKLGNIQYF
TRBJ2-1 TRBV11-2 CASSIPSHNEQFF
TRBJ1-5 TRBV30 CAWTEGADSNQPQHF
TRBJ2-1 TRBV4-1 CASSKGGSYNEQFF
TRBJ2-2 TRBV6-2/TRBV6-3 CASRTRSLTGELFF
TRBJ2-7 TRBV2 CASSDGPGREQYF
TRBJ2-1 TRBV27 CASIGRWRTSYNEQFF
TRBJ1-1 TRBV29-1 CSAEERPEAFF
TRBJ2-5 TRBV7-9 CASSKGTSDETQYF
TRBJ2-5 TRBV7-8 CASSRWDNQETQYF
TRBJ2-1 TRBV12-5 CASGLSREGLDNEQFF
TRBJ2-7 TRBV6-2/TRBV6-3 CASSYSKTTEQYF
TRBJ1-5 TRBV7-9 CASSLASANQPQHF
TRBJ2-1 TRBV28 CASSLSSHGNEQFF
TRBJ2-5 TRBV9 CASSVGTTQEETQYF
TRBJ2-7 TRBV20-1 CSASGGAPGEQYF